Listed here are 17 T cell receptor beta chains from one sample, sequenced in a study of blood T cells in healthy people across ages. The authors ran a second PCR of 7 to 11 cycles using a sample-barcoded 5' primer and a J-beta primer mix. A single record per CDR3 protein comes from TCRdb applying MiXCR to the 5' RACE reads. The sample yields about 2 million distinct CDR3 sequences, about 49% seen once. Specimen: blood. Receptors were obtained from a woman aged 35 to 49 in good health.

With respect to this clonotype: An end of the junction differs from the germline gene, which may be a read error. The V gene is TRBV9, the J gene TRBJ2-5; D is unresolved. The CDR3 runs to 16 residues. Looked up from germline, CDR1 is SGDLS and CDR2 is YYNGEE. In DNA, the CDR3 is TGTGCCTGCAGCGTAGTGAACAGCCTGGCACAAGAGACCCAGTACTTC. Protein product: CACSVVNSLAQETQYF. Looking up the rest from reference TRBV9 and TRBJ2-5 gives the full variable domain: DSGVTQTPKHLITATGQRVTLRCSPRSGDLSVYWYQQSLDQGLQFLIQYYNGEERAKGNILERFSAQQFPDLHSELNLSSLELGDSALYFCACSVVNSLAQETQYFGPGTRLLVL.

This clonotype was seen a handful of times. The chain has TRBV3-1 and TRBJ2-4, with D perhaps assigned TRBD1 or TRBD2 (5 bases each). Gene TRBJ2-7 matches the end of the DNA better, so the J call may be wrong. This CDR3 has 15 amino acids. CDR1 is LGHDT, CDR2 YNNKEL, per germline (reference sequence). CDR3 loop: CASSQVPGPSYEQYF. In DNA form, the CDR3 reads TGTGCCAGCAGCCAAGTTCCGGGGCCATCCTACGAGCAGTACTTC.

The chain carries TRBV28 and TRBJ2-7, with D possibly matching TRBD2 (5 bases). Germline CDR1 MDHEN, CDR2 SYDVKM. Trimming pared 4 bases from V and 4 bases from J, leaving 14 bases between. The CDR3 has 14 amino acids. The CDR3 DNA reads as TGTGCCAGCAGTTCCCCCACGACGGGGTACGAGCAGTACTTC. Translating it yields CASSSPTTGYEQYF.

As regards this clonotype: At one of its ends the junction is not consistent with the germline gene, which may arise from a read error. The rearrangement joins TRBV7-7 to TRBJ2-5, with 9 bases that match TRBD1. The CDR3 is 15 residues long. Germline V gene data show CDR1 as SSHAT and CDR2 as FNYEAQ (reference sequence). The CDR3 protein is CASSRTGTGKETQYF. In nucleotides, the CDR3 is TGTGCTAGCAGCAGAACCGGGACAGGGAAAGAGACCCAGTACTTC.

This clonotype was seen only a few times. V usage is TRBV6-5 and J usage is TRBJ2-5, with 8 bases aligning to TRBD1. The CDR3 has 16 residues. V lost 5 bases, J lost 0 bases, and 8 bases stayed unmatched. Germline V gene lookup returns CDR1 MNHEY and CDR2 SVGAGI. The CDR3 loop reads CASSPQDRAYQETQYF. The CDR3 DNA sequence: TGTGCCAGCAGTCCCCAGGACAGGGCTTACCAAGAGACCCAGTACTTC.

The J gene is TRBJ1-6, the V gene TRBV11-3, with unresolved D. This CDR3 is 14 amino acids long. The germline CDR1 and CDR2 sequences are SGHNT and YENEEA. Trimming removed 0 bases from V and 9 bases from J, with 9 bases in between. CDR3 DNA sequence: TGTGCCAGCAGCTTAGACAGGAACGGTTCACCCCTCCACTTT. This gives the protein CASSLDRNGSPLHF. Using reference TRBV11-3 and TRBJ1-6 for the parts outside the CDR3, the full variable domain is EAGVVQSPRYKIIEKKQPVAFWCNPISGHNTLYWYLQNLGQGPELLIRYENEEAVDDSQLPKDRFSAERLKGVDSTLKIQPAELGDSAVYLCASSLDRNGSPLHFGNGTRLTVT.

The chain links TRBV6-5 to TRBJ2-1; 11 nucleotides agree with TRBD2. J lost 5 bases, V lost 2 bases, and 5 bases had no gene match. CDR3 length: 16 residues. Germline V gives CDR1 MNHEY, CDR2 SVGAGI. CDR3 nucleotide sequence: TGTGCCAGCAGTTACGAAGGGACTAGCGGAAACAATGAGCAGTTCTTC. This encodes CASSYEGTSGNNEQFF.

This sequence joins TRBV6-2 or TRBV6-3 and TRBJ2-5; D unresolved. The CDR3 is 17 residues long. V gave up 0 bases and J gave up 1 base, with 15 bases separating them. The germline gives CDR1 MNHEY, CDR2 SVGEGT. CDR3 region: CASSYSPRTALQETQYF. The DNA for the CDR3 is TGTGCCAGCAGTTACTCTCCTCGGACGGCACTCCAAGAGACCCAGTACTTC.

This chain's CDR3 is CASSLSSGPSYEQYF. As DNA, the CDR3 is TGTGCCAGCAGTTTAAGCTCGGGACCGTCCTACGAGCAGTACTTC. The chain is built from TRBV12-3 or TRBV12-4 and TRBJ2-7; either TRBD1 or TRBD2 may supply D (5 bases each). Between the trimmed V and J ends, which lost 2 bases and 1 base, there was a span of 12 bases. This CDR3 contains 15 residues.

CDR3 bases: TGTGCCAGCAGCTTAGGTTTGGCAGACTATGGCTACACCTTC. Residues: CASSLGLADYGYTF. The chain couples TRBV7-2 to TRBJ1-2; D uncertain. Germline assignment: CDR1 SGHTA and CDR2 FQGNSA. V was trimmed by 1 base and J by 3 bases, leaving 9 bases between them. The CDR3 has 14 residues.

The chain joins TRBV6-5 to TRBJ2-3, with 9 nucleotides matching TRBD1. The CDR3 has 15 residues. Germline V gene lookup returns CDR1 MNHEY and CDR2 SVGAGI. The V segment lost 6 bases and the J segment 0 bases; nucleotides outside the gene matches: 4. CDR3 protein: CASRNRGLSTDTQYF. The DNA of the CDR3 is TGTGCCAGCAGGAACAGGGGGCTAAGCACAGATACGCAGTATTTT.

The chain is built from TRBV7-2 and TRBJ2-4; TRBD2 matches at 7 bases. Germline V gene data show CDR1 as SGHTA and CDR2 as FQGNSA. Unmatched junction bases numbered 12, after V lost 0 bases and J lost 7 bases. The CDR3 covers 17 residues. This CDR3 is CASSLAPGPAGKNIQYF. In DNA form, the CDR3 reads TGTGCCAGCAGCTTAGCTCCGGGGCCAGCGGGGAAGAACATTCAGTACTTC.

There are many counts of this clonotype. The J gene is TRBJ2-4, the V gene TRBV29-1; no definite D call. Trimming removed 3 bases from V and 2 bases from J, with 8 bases in between. Germline lookup yields CDR1 SQVTM and CDR2 ANQGSEA. This CDR3 spans 13 amino acids. The CDR3: CSVDVATKNIQYF. The DNA for the CDR3 is TGCAGCGTTGACGTGGCAACCAAAAACATTCAGTACTTC.

The chain employs TRBV6-1 and TRBJ2-6, with 9 bases matching TRBD1. The CDR3 totals 19 residues. CDR1 is MNHNS and CDR2 is SASEGT in the germline V gene. With V trimmed by 4 bases and J by 0 bases, 10 bases remained unmatched. CDR3 region: CASSALGTGYFSGANVLTF. In nucleotides, the CDR3 is TGTGCCAGCAGTGCCTTAGGGACAGGGTACTTCTCTGGGGCCAACGTCCTGACTTTC.

The rearrangement links TRBV11-3 to TRBJ2-1; 8 bases are a match to TRBD1. With 5 bases clipped from V and 2 bases from J, the junction kept 8 bases outside the gene matches. Germline V CDR1 and CDR2: SGHNT, YENEEA. This CDR3 spans 16 amino acids. This CDR3 reads CASSLSGTGAYNEQFF. The CDR3 nucleotides are TGTGCCAGCAGCCTGTCCGGGACAGGCGCCTACAATGAGCAGTTCTTC.

The chain employs TRBV4-3 and TRBJ1-2; D is unresolved. Germline V CDR1 and CDR2: LGHNA, YSLEER. The CDR3 has 16 residues. Trimming shortened V by 0 bases and J by 2 bases, and 13 bases separated the two germline ends. As DNA, the CDR3 is TGCGCCAGCAGCCAAGATTGGGTTAAGGCCAACTATGGCTACACCTTC. Amino acid sequence: CASSQDWVKANYGYTF.

This clonotype occurred a few times. The CDR3: CASSLRTSGEPYNEQFF. DNA for the CDR3: TGTGCCAGCAGCTTAAGGACTAGCGGGGAACCCTACAATGAGCAGTTCTTC. V is TRBV7-2 and J is TRBJ2-1, with 12 bases aligning to TRBD2. The junction had 4 bases not matched to a gene; V was cut back by 2 bases and J by 2 bases. The V gene's germline CDR1 is SGHTA and CDR2 FQGNSA. The CDR3 is made up of 17 amino acids.